These T cell receptor beta chains were read from a single sample in a study of T cell changes during pregnancy in multiple sclerosis. The repertoire was sequenced with immunoSEQ multiplex PCR; TCRdb's copy has only in-frame clones and lacks some. The sample shows under 40,000 clones, just under 95% of them seen only once. The material was CD8+ T cells from peripheral blood mononuclear cells, obtained in the third trimester of pregnancy. All receptors come from a female donor with multiple sclerosis, enrolled in a pregnancy study. The CDR3 runs from the conserved cysteine through the conserved F or W. The D gene is left open where the match is weak. Clone size is not always given. Where it is, it says once, few, many or a class for expanded clones.

v_call	j_call	clone_size	d_call	cdr3_nt	cdr3_aa
TRBV5-6	TRBJ2-1	-	TRBD2	TGTGCCAGCAGCCCGGAACTAGCGGGGGCGTACAATGAGCAGTTCTTC	CASSPELAGAYNEQFF
TRBV13	TRBJ2-4	-	TRBD1	TGTGCCAGCAGCTTAGGGGGACAGGGGAACATTCAGTACTTC	CASSLGGQGNIQYF
TRBV4-1	TRBJ2-1	-	TRBD1	TGCGCCAGCAGCCACCAAGGGACAGACAATGAGCAGTTCTTC	CASSHQGTDNEQFF
TRBV6-1	TRBJ2-7	-	TRBD2	TGTGCCAGCGGGGGGGACTACGCCTACGAGCAGTACTTC	CASGGDYAYEQYF
TRBV6-1	TRBJ2-7	-	-	TGTGCCAGCAGGCGACAAGGGGAGGTGTACGAGCAGTACTTC	CASRRQGEVYEQYF
TRBV14	TRBJ1-2	-	-	TGTGCCAGCAGCCAAGATTGGTTCAGGGGAGTTGATGGCTACACCTTC	CASSQDWFRGVDGYTF
TRBV7-3	TRBJ2-1	-	-	TGTGCCAGCAGCTTATTTAGGGGTGAGCAGTTCTTC	CASSLFRGEQFF
TRBV11-2	TRBJ1-2	-	-	TGTGCCAGCAGGGGTGGGGGGGGCGCTACCTTC	CASRGGGGATF
TRBV11-2	TRBJ2-3	-	-	TGTGCCAGCAGCAAAACGGCGGGGGCGGTGGCAGATACGCAGTATTTT	CASSKTAGAVADTQYF
TRBV7-6	TRBJ1-6	few	TRBD1	TGTGCCAGCAGCTTAGTGGGACCGGGACAGGGTCTTTCACCCCTCCACTTT	CASSLVGPGQGLSPLHF
TRBV7-9	TRBJ1-4	few	-	TGTGCCAGCAGCTCCCAGGAAGATAATGAAAAACTGTTTTTT	CASSSQEDNEKLFF
TRBV19	TRBJ2-1	once	-	TGTGCCAGTAGTATCGACAGCTACAATGAGCAGTTCTTC	CASSIDSYNEQFF
TRBV6-1	TRBJ2-5	-	TRBD2	TGTGCCAGCAGTGATCTAGCGGGGTCGAGTGAGACCCAGTACTTC	CASSDLAGSSETQYF
TRBV11-2	TRBJ2-1	-	TRBD2	TGTGCCAGCAGCGATACTAGCGGGGGGCATGAGCAGTTCTTC	CASSDTSGGHEQFF
TRBV9	TRBJ2-2	-	-	TGCGCAACGGAGGGGGCGCACACCGGGGAGCTGTTTTTT	CATEGAHTGELFF
TRBV6-1	TRBJ2-2	-	TRBD1	TGTGCCAGCAGTGAATGGACAGGAGACACCGGGGAGCTGTTTTTT	CASSEWTGDTGELFF
TRBV7-3	TRBJ2-5	-	-	TGTGCCAGCAGCCAAGGGGGGGGGCCTCAAGAGACCCAGTACTTC	CASSQGGGPQETQYF
TRBV27	TRBJ2-7	-	TRBD2	TGTGCCAGCAGTTTCTCTAGCGGGGGCCGCTCCTACGAGCAGTACTTC	CASSFSSGGRSYEQYF
TRBV6-5	TRBJ2-7	-	-	TGTGCCAGCAGTTACGCGGTAGTCGGGGTGGAGTACGAGCAGTACTTC	CASSYAVVGVEYEQYF
TRBV6-1	TRBJ2-7	-	-	TGTGCCAGCAGGACTTACGTGCGCGAGCAGTACTTC	CASRTYVREQYF
TRBV10-3	TRBJ2-4	-	TRBD2	TGTGCCATCAGTGAGTCGGGAGCGGGGGATGTAAACATTCAGTACTTC	CAISESGAGDVNIQYF
TRBV19	TRBJ1-1	-	-	TGTGCCAGTAGTATGTACCCCGGCACTGAAGCTTTCTTT	CASSMYPGTEAFF
TRBV7-9	TRBJ1-2	-	TRBD1	TGTGCCAGCAGGGGGACAGGGGGCCTCTATGGCTACACCTTC	CASRGTGGLYGYTF
TRBV12-2	TRBJ2-5	-	-	TGTGCAAGTCGCTTAGTTGAGGCAGGGGAGACCCAGTACTTC	CASRLVEAGETQYF